This passage covers 28 T cell receptor beta chains from one sample sequenced in a study of T cell repertoires in cytomegalovirus infection. TCRdb passed the reads through MiXCR, listing each CDR3 protein once. This sample has 150,000 to 200,000 distinct CDR3 sequences, with roughly 30% found just once. The sample consisted of PBMCs. The receptors come from a human donor in good health (CMV status not recorded). Some clones in this sample may be carry-over from other donors' samples.

The chain joins TRBV7-2 to TRBJ1-1; D is possibly TRBD1 (5 bases). Looked up from germline, CDR1 is SGHTA and CDR2 is FQGNSA. Trimming took off 1 base at V and 5 bases at J, with 14 bases between the two ends. This CDR3 has 15 residues. CDR3 DNA: TGTGCCAGCAGCTTAGGGTCAGGGCTGGGAACTGAAGCTTTCTTT. Protein: CASSLGSGLGTEAFF.

The chain combines TRBV6-4 with TRBJ1-1; D remains unclear. CDR1 and CDR2 from the germline V gene are MRHNA and SNTAGT. The length of the CDR3 is 19 residues. V shed 0 bases and J shed 1 base, with 21 bases lying between them. The CDR3 region has the DNA TGTGCCAGCAGTGACTCAAATGGTGTGGAGGCCAATTCGAACACTGAAGCTTTCTTT. Its translation is CASSDSNGVEANSNTEAFF.

This clonotype was detected a few times. The chain uses TRBV5-4 and TRBJ2-3; 9 bases are shared with TRBD2. V shed 4 bases, J shed 6 bases, and the junction held 9 bases outside the gene matches. The germline V gene has CDR1 SGHNT and CDR2 YYREEE (reference sequence). This CDR3 is built from 15 residues. For the CDR3, the DNA is TGTGCCAGCAGCCCGACTAGCGGTGGGGGGGATACGCAGTATTTT. It is translated as CASSPTSGGGDTQYF.

The gene calls are TRBV20-1 and TRBJ1-1; the match to TRBD1 covers 7 bases. With 6 bases clipped from V and 4 bases from J, the junction kept 14 bases outside the gene matches. Germline values: CDR1 DFQATT, CDR2 SNEGSKA (reference sequence). CDR3 length: 15 amino acids. This CDR3 is CSAPNTRGPGTEAFF. CDR3 nucleotides: TGCAGTGCCCCAAACACGAGGGGGCCGGGCACTGAAGCTTTCTTT.

There are a few counts of this clonotype. The chain uses TRBV11-2 and TRBJ2-1; TRBD2 is a possible D gene (7 bases). The CDR3 is 13 amino acids. From germline, CDR1 is SGHAT and CDR2 FQNNGV. Trimming removed 8 bases from V and 10 bases from J, with 18 bases in between. In nucleotides, the CDR3 is TGTGCCAGCGGACGCGGGGGTGACAGGGAGCAGTTCTTC. Translating gives CASGRGGDREQFF.

The chain recombines TRBV2 with TRBJ1-5; TRBD1 agrees at 7 bases. Looked up from germline, CDR1 is SNHLY and CDR2 is FYNNEI. The junction had 16 bases not matched to a gene; V was cut back by 6 bases and J by 2 bases. The length of the CDR3 is 18 residues. The CDR3 DNA reads as TGTGCCAGCAGCCCAAGAAGGACAGGCTTTCCCCGCAATCAGCCCCAGCATTTT. Protein sequence: CASSPRRTGFPRNQPQHF.

This clonotype was found many times. The chain recombines TRBV7-2 with TRBJ1-2; D possibly corresponds to TRBD1 (5 bases). V lost 5 bases to trimming and J lost 2 bases, with 9 bases between them. Per the germline V gene, CDR1 is SGHTA and CDR2 is FQGNSA. The CDR3 is 13 amino acids. The CDR3 sequence is CASSLGGNYGYTF. Written as DNA, the CDR3 is TGTGCCAGCAGCCTCGGGGGGAACTATGGCTACACCTTC.

In this sample, this clonotype turned up a few times. The chain links TRBV5-6 to TRBJ1-2, with TRBD1 as a possible D gene (6 bases). V was cut by 0 bases and J by 6 bases, with 12 bases left in between. The V gene's germline CDR1 is SGHDT and CDR2 YYEEEE. The CDR3 loop spans 14 amino acids. DNA for the CDR3: TGTGCCAGCAGCTTGGGGGGGGGGCCAGATGGCTACACCTTC. Translation gives CASSLGGGPDGYTF.

This clonotype was seen only a few times. Here the CDR3 reads CASSSIVGGGSEQFF. The CDR3 coding sequence is TGCGCCAGCAGCTCGATAGTCGGGGGGGGAAGTGAGCAGTTCTTC. The chain employs TRBV5-1 and TRBJ2-1; 8 bases align to TRBD2. After removal of 3 bases from V and 9 bases from J, the junction contained 11 bases not matched to a gene. This CDR3 spans 15 amino acids. Looked up from germline, CDR1 is SGHRS and CDR2 is YFSETQ.

This clonotype was observed once. V gene TRBV7-6 combines with J gene TRBJ1-2, with D perhaps matching TRBD1 (5 bases). This CDR3 is 14 amino acids long. Germline assignment: CDR1 SGHVS and CDR2 FNYEAQ. V shed 2 bases and J shed 7 bases, with 14 bases lying between them. CDR3 residues: CASSLRGQGCGYTF. CDR3 coding DNA: TGTGCCAGCAGCTTACGTGGCCAGGGATGTGGCTACACCTTC.

V is TRBV28 and J is TRBJ2-7; D perhaps matches TRBD2 (5 bases). The CDR3 spans 14 residues. CDR1 MDHEN and CDR2 SYDVKM come from the germline V gene. V gave up 6 bases and J gave up 3 bases, with 15 bases separating them. CDR3 DNA sequence: TGTGCCAGCAGCCCTCACGGGGAAGGCTACGAGCAGTACTTC. Protein sequence: CASSPHGEGYEQYF.

This clonotype was detected ten times or more. The chain uses TRBV6-2 or TRBV6-3 and TRBJ1-5; D is unresolved. Trimming took 0 bases from V and 0 from J, leaving 12 bases between them. Germline assignment: CDR1 MNHEY and CDR2 SVGEGT. The CDR3 runs to 17 residues. The CDR3 DNA is TGTGCCAGCAGTTACTCGGTGCCAGCCTATAGCAATCAGCCCCAGCATTTT. This translates into CASSYSVPAYSNQPQHF.

This clonotype was counted between two and nine times. The CDR3 loop is CASSYSGHGSYEQYF. CDR3 nucleotides: TGTGCCAGCAGTTACTCGGGACACGGGTCCTACGAGCAGTACTTC. V gene TRBV6-2 or TRBV6-3 combines with J gene TRBJ2-7; TRBD1 might be the D (6 bases). V lost 0 bases and J 1 base, leaving 10 bases between the germline ends. Looked up from germline, CDR1 is MNHEY and CDR2 is SVGEGT. The CDR3 consists of 15 residues.

The chain has TRBV7-2 and TRBJ1-1, with D maybe TRBD1 (5 bases). The V end lost 4 bases, the J end lost 4 bases, and 13 bases lay between the germline ends. CDR1 SGHTA and CDR2 FQGNSA come from the germline V gene. The CDR3 extends over 14 amino acids. CDR3: CASSSSGRGTEAFF. The CDR3 DNA is TGTGCCAGCAGCTCCTCAGGGCGGGGCACTGAAGCTTTCTTT.

In this sample, this clonotype turned up a few times. The chain combines TRBV5-6 with TRBJ1-1; no firm D call. CDR3 size: 14 residues. Trimming took 4 bases from V and 3 from J, leaving 13 bases between them. CDR1 is SGHDT and CDR2 is YYEEEE in the germline V gene. The CDR3 sequence: CASSPLRRDTEAFF. CDR3 sequence (DNA): TGTGCCAGCAGCCCGTTGAGGAGGGACACTGAAGCTTTCTTT.

This clonotype was observed at least ten times. The chain combines TRBV7-2 with TRBJ2-1; no reliable D call. V was shortened by 0 bases and J by 7 bases, with 7 bases between the two germline ends. Germline V gives CDR1 SGHTA, CDR2 FQGNSA. This CDR3 is 13 amino acids long. The CDR3 DNA follows: TGTGCCAGCAGCTTAGCGAGGCGTAATGAGCAGTTCTTC. Protein product: CASSLARRNEQFF.

The CDR3 loop reads CSATESTVLSEAFF. The CDR3 coding sequence is TGCAGTGCTACAGAGTCAACGGTCCTCAGTGAAGCTTTCTTT. The genes are TRBV20-1 and TRBJ1-1; D gene unclear. The CDR3 is made up of 14 amino acids. The germline V gene has CDR1 DFQATT and CDR2 SNEGSKA (reference sequence). Trimming removed 4 bases at V and 7 bases at J, with 19 bases between.

This clonotype was picked up many times. The chain recombines TRBV7-9 with TRBJ2-3, with D tentatively TRBD2 (5 bases). V lost 6 bases and J 5 bases, leaving 18 bases between the germline ends. CDR1 and CDR2 (germline): SEHNR, FQNEAQ (reference sequence). The CDR3 consists of 15 residues. The CDR3 is CASRPKRRLGDTQYF. The DNA of the CDR3 is TGTGCCAGCAGGCCAAAAAGGAGGTTGGGAGATACGCAGTATTTT.

V and J are TRBV7-3 and TRBJ2-6, with D perhaps matching TRBD1 (7 bases). The CDR3 covers 20 residues. CDR1 SGHTA and CDR2 FQGTGA come from the germline V gene. V dropped 3 bases and J dropped 2 bases, with 23 bases sitting between them. The CDR3 protein is CASSFKGGGRVMAGANVLTF. CDR3 nucleotides: TGTGCCAGCAGCTTTAAAGGAGGGGGCAGGGTAATGGCTGGGGCCAACGTCCTGACTTTC.

This clonotype was found a few times. J is TRBJ2-5 and V is TRBV5-1, with 8 bases that match TRBD2. CDR3 length: 15 amino acids. The germline V gene encodes CDR1 SGHRS and CDR2 YFSETQ. V lost 2 bases and J lost 1; bases outside the gene matches: 4. The CDR3 DNA is TGCGCCAGCAGCTTTAGCGGGGATACCCAAGAGACCCAGTACTTC. It translates to CASSFSGDTQETQYF.

This chain connects TRBV7-9 to TRBJ1-1; the match to TRBD1 covers 7 bases. V shed 3 bases and J 1 base; nucleotides not matched to a gene: 8. The germline gives CDR1 SEHNR, CDR2 FQNEAQ (reference sequence). This CDR3 spans 16 amino acids. CDR3 loop: CASSFLTGQKNTEAFF. CDR3 coding DNA: TGTGCCAGCAGCTTTCTTACGGGACAGAAGAACACTGAAGCTTTCTTT.

The gene calls are TRBV2 and TRBJ2-1; 7 bases agree with TRBD2. The CDR3 totals 15 residues. The V gene end was trimmed by 2 bases and the J gene end by 10 bases; junction bases not matched to a gene: 11. Germline V gene data show CDR1 as SNHLY and CDR2 as FYNNEI. The CDR3 here is CASSEMGTTQVEQFF. The CDR3 nucleotides are TGTGCCAGCAGTGAAATGGGGACTACCCAGGTGGAGCAGTTCTTC.

The chain joins TRBV7-4 to TRBJ2-3; D is unresolved. Germline assignment: CDR1 SGHVT and CDR2 SQSDAQ. This CDR3 spans 11 amino acids. V lost 3 bases, J lost 6 bases, and 4 bases lay in between. CDR3: CASSFDDTQYF. The CDR3 DNA reads TGTGCCAGCAGCTTCGACGATACGCAGTATTTT.

This clonotype was counted at least ten times. The chain links TRBV4-1 to TRBJ2-4, with TRBD1 matching over 7 bases. The CDR3 is 15 amino acids. Looked up from germline, CDR1 is MGHRA and CDR2 is YSYEKL. V lost 3 bases to trimming and J lost 1 base; unmatched junction nucleotides: 3. The CDR3 DNA sequence: TGCGCCAGCAGCCACACACAGGGGGCCAAAAACATTCAGTACTTC. This encodes CASSHTQGAKNIQYF.

V gene TRBV19 combines with J gene TRBJ1-6; no clear D gene. CDR1 LNHDA and CDR2 SQIVND come from the germline V gene (reference sequence). V lost 4 bases and J lost 7, with 11 bases in between. The CDR3 consists of 14 residues. The CDR3 sequence is CASSRRRMNSPLHF. The CDR3 coding sequence is TGTGCCAGTAGTAGGAGGAGAATGAATTCACCCCTCCACTTT.

Ten or more counts support this clonotype. The CDR3 loop is CASSTGRGVLITQYF. The CDR3 DNA sequence: TGTGCCAGCAGCACCGGGAGGGGGGTCCTGATAACGCAGTATTTT. This sequence joins TRBV7-2 and TRBJ2-3; 8 bases match TRBD2. CDR3 length: 15 amino acids. Germline V CDR1 and CDR2: SGHTA, FQGNSA. With V trimmed by 5 bases and J by 9 bases, 13 bases remained unmatched.

Many counts were recorded for this clonotype. The CDR3 region is CASSLGPGVVYGYTF. For the CDR3, the DNA is TGTGCCAGCAGCTTAGGTCCTGGAGTGGTGTATGGCTACACCTTC. This chain connects TRBV7-8 to TRBJ1-2; no clear D. This CDR3 is 15 amino acids long. Germline V gene sequence: CDR1 SGHVS, CDR2 FQNEAQ. Trimming cost V 1 base and J 5 bases, with 14 bases left between them.

As concerns this clonotype: Germline is not matched at one junction end, which may reflect a read error. The chain uses TRBV7-6 and TRBJ1-1, with D uncertain. Germline-derived CDR1 and CDR2 are SGHVS and FNYEAQ. The length of the CDR3 is 16 residues. The CDR3 protein is CASSLASQVKNTEAFF. CDR3 sequence (DNA): TGTGCTAGCAGCTTAGCGAGCCAGGTTAAGAACACTGAAGCTTTCTTT.